These 20 T cell receptor beta chains came from one sample sequenced in a study of vaccination and CD4 T cells after COVID-19. Treatment indicated: roughly ten-day PBMC culture with coronavirus spike peptide pools or control peptides (ViraFEST assay). The Oncomine TCR Beta short-read assay was what sequenced the DNA obtained from cultured CD4+ T cells. TCRdb fed the PCR reads into MiXCR, producing one record per CDR3 protein. The sample records just over 20,000 distinct CDR3 sequences, about 48% being singletons. These receptors lack a known antigen. Sequencing input: CD4+ T cells from blood, cultured in vitro. Every receptor here comes from a human donor who had recovered from COVID-19.

The chain carries TRBV10-1 and TRBJ2-2; 11 bases align to TRBD1. Losses at the gene ends were 5 bases for V and 4 bases for J; bases not matched to a gene: 6. The CDR3 is made up of 16 amino acids. Germline CDR1 and CDR2: WNHNN and SYGVQD (reference sequence). CDR3 region: CASSLTGTGGTGELFF. CDR3 in DNA: TGCGCCAGCAGTTTAACCGGGACAGGGGGCACCGGGGAGCTGTTTTTT.

The chain couples TRBV24-1 to TRBJ1-1; D is uncertain. V lost 3 bases and J lost 1, with 8 bases in between. The germline V gene has CDR1 KGHDR and CDR2 SFDVKD. The CDR3 consists of 14 residues. CDR3 DNA sequence: TGTGCCACCAGTGATGGCCAGCCGAACACTGAAGCTTTCTTT. Amino acids: CATSDGQPNTEAFF.

V is TRBV6-1 and J is TRBJ1-6; TRBD1 aligns across 10 bases. This CDR3 has 14 amino acids. The V and J ends lost 3 bases and 7 bases, in that order; junction bases with no gene match: 0. In germline, CDR1 is MNHNS, CDR2 SASEGT. CDR3 sequence: CASSEDRGNSPLHF. The DNA for the CDR3 is TGTGCCAGCAGTGAGGACAGGGGGAATTCACCCCTCCACTTT.

The sample holds a few counts of this clonotype. This sequence joins TRBV7-9 and TRBJ1-1, with D possibly matching TRBD1 (5 bases). The V end lost 5 bases, the J end lost 8 bases, and 18 bases lay between the germline ends. This CDR3 comprises 14 residues. Germline assignment: CDR1 SEHNR and CDR2 FQNEAQ (reference sequence). CDR3 DNA sequence: TGTGCCAGCAGCCACCCCTCCCGGGACCGCGAAGCTTTCTTT. This codes for CASSHPSRDREAFF.

There are a few counts of this clonotype. The chain employs TRBV27 and TRBJ2-7, with 8 nucleotides matching TRBD1. Trimming took 2 bases from V and 1 from J; bases not matched to a gene: 4. The germline V gene has CDR1 MNHEY and CDR2 SMNVEV (reference sequence). The length of the CDR3 is 15 residues. DNA of the CDR3: TGTGCCAGCAGTTTAAGGGGGGACAGGTCCTACGAGCAGTACTTC. This translates into CASSLRGDRSYEQYF.

The gene calls are TRBV15 and TRBJ2-6; D gene unclear. The V end was cut by 1 base, the J end by 4 bases, with 8 bases between. The CDR3 is 15 amino acids. Germline V gives CDR1 LNHNV, CDR2 YYDKDF (reference sequence). For the CDR3, the DNA is TGTGCCACCAGCAGAGTCGGGTCAGGGGCCAACGTCCTGACTTTC. Translating it yields CATSRVGSGANVLTF.

V usage is TRBV11-2 and J usage is TRBJ1-2, with TRBD1 as a possible D gene (5 bases). The CDR3 consists of 17 residues. Trimming removed 2 bases from V and 6 bases from J, with 22 bases in between. Germline V gene lookup returns CDR1 SGHAT and CDR2 FQNNGV. The CDR3 nucleotides read TGTGCCAGCAGCTTAAATCCGCTTGACAGCTCATCCAATGGCTACACCTTC. Protein: CASSLNPLDSSSNGYTF. Looking up the rest from reference TRBV11-2 and TRBJ1-2 gives the full variable domain: EAGVAQSPRYKIIEKRQSVAFWCNPISGHATLYWYQQILGQGPKLLIQFQNNGVVDDSQLPKDRFSAERLKGVDSTLKIQPAKLEDSAVYLCASSLNPLDSSSNGYTFGSGTRLTVV.

This clonotype came up a few times. This chain connects TRBV29-1 to TRBJ1-1, with no clear D. The CDR3 totals 12 residues. Germline-derived CDR1 and CDR2 are SQVTM and ANQGSEA. V was shortened by 7 bases and J by 2 bases, with 11 bases between the two germline ends. The CDR3 here is CSASRGNTEAFF. The DNA of the CDR3 is TGCAGCGCTTCCCGGGGAAACACTGAAGCTTTCTTT.

The chain links TRBV7-3 to TRBJ2-1, with 7 positions matching TRBD2. From germline, CDR1 is SGHTA and CDR2 FQGTGA. The V gene end was trimmed by 1 base and the J gene end by 7 bases; junction bases not matched to a gene: 25. CDR3 length: 21 residues. The CDR3 nucleotides read TGTGCCAGCAGCTTAAAAGCGCCCATATGGGGAAGCGCGGGAGTAGAGAATGAGCAGTTCTTC. Translated: CASSLKAPIWGSAGVENEQFF.

A few counts support this clonotype. The chain couples TRBV7-2 to TRBJ1-5; no reliable D call. The V and J ends lost 1 base and 4 bases respectively, with 8 bases between them. Germline loops: CDR1 SGHTA, CDR2 FQGNSA. The CDR3 has 14 amino acids. The CDR3 nucleotides are TGTGCCAGCAGCTTAGAAGCCCAGAATCAGCCCCAGCATTTT. Amino acids: CASSLEAQNQPQHF.

The chain combines TRBV11-2 with TRBJ2-6, with D unresolved. The V and J ends lost 1 base and 0 bases respectively, with 7 bases between them. In germline, CDR1 is SGHAT, CDR2 FQNNGV. There are 16 residues in the CDR3. The CDR3 protein is CASSLVGSSGANVLTF. The CDR3 DNA sequence: TGTGCCAGCAGCTTAGTGGGCAGCTCTGGGGCCAACGTCCTGACTTTC.

The rearrangement links TRBV28 to TRBJ2-2; no definite D call. Germline CDR1 and CDR2: MDHEN and SYDVKM. CDR3 size: 15 residues. With 6 bases removed from V and 2 bases from J, the gap between germline ends came to 13 bases. CDR3 sequence reads: CASSPLGANTGELFF. The CDR3 coding sequence is TGTGCCAGCAGCCCCCTGGGCGCTAACACCGGGGAGCTGTTTTTT.

This clonotype was counted a single time. The rearrangement uses TRBV5-4 and TRBJ1-1; 11 positions agree with TRBD1. The J segment lost 4 bases and the V segment lost 4 bases, leaving 3 bases of the junction unmatched. CDR1 and CDR2 (germline): SGHNT, YYREEE (reference sequence). CDR3 length: 14 residues. The CDR3 DNA is TGTGCCAGCAGCCAAGGGACAGGGGGCACTGAAGCTTTCTTT. It encodes CASSQGTGGTEAFF. Complete variable domain (other parts from reference TRBV5-4 and TRBJ1-1): ETGVTQSPTHLIKTRGQQVTLRCSSQSGHNTVSWYQQALGQGPQFIFQYYREEENGRGNFPPRFSGLQFPNYSSELNVNALELDDSALYLCASSQGTGGTEAFFGQGTRLTVV.

J is TRBJ2-5 and V is TRBV19; D remains ambiguous. CDR1 is LNHDA and CDR2 is SQIVND in the germline V gene (reference sequence). The CDR3 is made up of 10 amino acids. V lost 8 bases and J 5 bases, leaving 6 bases between the germline ends. The CDR3 is CASGSETQYF. The CDR3 nucleotides are TGTGCCAGTGGGTCGGAGACCCAGTACTTC.

In its sample, this clonotype was seen a few times. The chain links TRBV20-1 to TRBJ2-2; D gene unclear. The V gene lost 3 bases and the J gene lost 1 base, with 12 bases spanning the gap. Looked up from germline, CDR1 is DFQATT and CDR2 is SNEGSKA (reference sequence). The CDR3 length is 15 residues. CDR3 loop: CSASQRTGNTGELFF. The CDR3 coding sequence is TGCAGTGCTAGTCAACGTACTGGGAACACCGGGGAGCTGTTTTTT.

The sample holds a few counts of this clonotype. The chain carries TRBV6-2 or TRBV6-3 and TRBJ2-3; 12 bases map to TRBD2. Per the germline V gene, CDR1 is MNHEY and CDR2 is SVGEGT. This CDR3 contains 21 residues. The ends lost 7 bases at V and 0 bases at J; junction bases unmatched: 20. The CDR3 is CASTKIKRLAGVSSSTDTQYF. The CDR3 region has the DNA TGTGCCAGCACAAAAATCAAGCGACTAGCGGGAGTAAGTTCCAGCACAGATACGCAGTATTTT.

This clonotype has only a few counts. The V call is TRBV2, the J call TRBJ2-5; TRBD2 matches 7 bases. CDR1 and CDR2 (germline): SNHLY, FYNNEI. Germline trimming cut 3 bases from V and 10 bases from J; bases unmatched to any gene: 5. This CDR3 has 12 residues. In DNA, the CDR3 is TGTGCCAGCAGTGATCCCGGGGGGATCCAGTACTTC. Amino acid sequence: CASSDPGGIQYF.

This chain links TRBV20-1 with TRBJ1-2; 10 bases are shared with TRBD1. The length of the CDR3 is 13 residues. Germline values: CDR1 DFQATT, CDR2 SNEGSKA (reference sequence). With 6 bases clipped from V and 3 bases from J, the junction kept 4 bases outside the gene matches. The DNA of the CDR3 is TGCAGTGCAAGGACAGGGGGAGACTATGGCTACACCTTC. Its protein product is CSARTGGDYGYTF.

This chain joins TRBV5-5 and TRBJ1-5; no definite D call. V gave up 0 bases and J gave up 0 bases, with 1 base separating them. Per the germline V gene, CDR1 is SGHKS and CDR2 is YYEKEE (reference sequence). The CDR3 extends over 13 amino acids. This CDR3 reads CASSLASNQPQHF. CDR3 nucleotides: TGTGCCAGCAGCTTGGCTAGCAATCAGCCCCAGCATTTT.

This clonotype has more than one count but fewer than ten. This chain connects TRBV12-5 to TRBJ2-7; D is unresolved. Trimming cost V 2 bases and J 2 bases, with 10 bases left between them. The CDR3 is made up of 14 amino acids. Germline V gene sequence: CDR1 LGHNT, CDR2 FRNRAP. The CDR3 nucleotides read TGTGCTAGTGGTTTGCCTCCCCAAACCTACGAGCAGTACTTC. Protein product: CASGLPPQTYEQYF.